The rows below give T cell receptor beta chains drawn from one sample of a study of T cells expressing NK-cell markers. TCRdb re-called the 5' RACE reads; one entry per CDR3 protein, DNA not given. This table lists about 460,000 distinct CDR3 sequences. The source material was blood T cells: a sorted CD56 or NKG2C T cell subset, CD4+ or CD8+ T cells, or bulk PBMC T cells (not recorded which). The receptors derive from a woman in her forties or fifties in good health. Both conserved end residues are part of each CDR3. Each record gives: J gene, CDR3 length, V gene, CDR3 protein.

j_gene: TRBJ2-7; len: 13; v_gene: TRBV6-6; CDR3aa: CASNGRESGEQYF
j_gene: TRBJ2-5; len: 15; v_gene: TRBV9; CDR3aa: CASSVAFGFQETQYF
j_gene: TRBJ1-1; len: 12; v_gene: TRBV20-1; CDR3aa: CSATTGNTEAFF
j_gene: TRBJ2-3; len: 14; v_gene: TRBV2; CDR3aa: CASGTSEFTDTQYF
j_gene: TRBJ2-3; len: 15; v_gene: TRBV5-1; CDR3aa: CASRLTGGRTDTQYF
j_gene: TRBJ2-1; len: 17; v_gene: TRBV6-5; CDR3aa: CASSYSMPNGYYNEQFF
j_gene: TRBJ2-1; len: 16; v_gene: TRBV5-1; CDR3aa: CASSLDGVQGRDEQFF
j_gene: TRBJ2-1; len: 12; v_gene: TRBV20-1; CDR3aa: CSAQRRWYEQFF
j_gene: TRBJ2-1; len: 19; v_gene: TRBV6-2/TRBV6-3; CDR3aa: CASSAPLGLAGGGNNEQFF
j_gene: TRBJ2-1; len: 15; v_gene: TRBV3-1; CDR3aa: CASSHWILGLNEQFF
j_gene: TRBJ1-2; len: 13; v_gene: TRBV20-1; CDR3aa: CSASAPAGEGYTF
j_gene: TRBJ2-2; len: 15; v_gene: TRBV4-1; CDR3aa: CASSSTGPITGELFF
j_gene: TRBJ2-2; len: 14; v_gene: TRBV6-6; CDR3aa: CASIGGSGTGELFF
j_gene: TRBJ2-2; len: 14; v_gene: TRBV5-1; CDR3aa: CASYSGLNTGELFF